A single count supports the clone carrying this T cell receptor (beta chain). Sequenced by immunoSEQ multiplex PCR; TCRdb stores in-frame clones only, minus some. The sample contains under 300,000 clones, just under 85% of which appear only once. These data are taken from a study of blood T cell repertoires in COVID-19. The receptor was isolated from a woman aged 60-75 years with active or convalescent COVID-19. Specimen: peripheral blood.

The CDR3: CASSQGLAGWSSYNEQFF. The CDR3 bases are TGCGCCAGCAGCCAGGGACTAGCGGGATGGAGCTCCTACAATGAGCAGTTCTTC. The rearrangement joins TRBV4-1 to TRBJ2-1, with 13 bases matching TRBD2. Germline V lookup: CDR1 MGHRA, CDR2 YSYEKL. The ends lost 3 bases at V and 0 bases at J; junction bases unmatched: 5. This CDR3 has 18 residues.